This T cell receptor (beta chain) was recorded in a study of beta chain features in type 1 diabetes. Turning to the study itself: Over all samples combined, some 110 million sorted cells were examined.

This clone was recorded a few times. What it recognizes is unknown. The CDR3 has 16 amino acids. V was cut by 3 bases and J by 8 bases, with 23 bases left in between. From germline, CDR1 is KGHSH and CDR2 LQKENI. Study outcomes and limitations: Type 1 diabetes patients had TCRB CDR3s that were shorter (moderately but significantly so) in all four CD4+ subsets. The similarity of naive, central memory and Treg TCRB repertoires appeared greater among patients than among healthy donors.

The collection from each donor was one heparinised blood draw averaging about 116 mL. The whole isolated RNA underwent reverse transcription, so sequencing captured expressed TCRB transcripts. Profiled with immunoSEQ multiplex PCR; TCRdb holds only in-frame clones, not every one. This sample has hundreds of thousands of clones, with about an eighth found just once. Sequencing was performed on naive CD4+ T cells from blood. This receptor was taken from a young man with type 1 diabetes. The genes are TRBV18 and TRBJ2-7; D gene ambiguous. The DNA of the CDR3 is TGTGCCAGCTCACCCTCCCACGACCCCGTAGGGTCAAAGCAGTACTTC. Its protein is CASSPSHDPVGSKQYF.